The clone carrying this T cell receptor beta chain was counted ten times or more. Other nucleotide sequences from this sample produce the same CDR3. With MiXCR, TCRdb called clones anew from the PCR reads. The sample consists of about 25,000 clones, around 20% of them appearing once. These data belong to a study of metastatic and nonmetastatic thyroid tumors. Trimming removed 6 bases from V and 7 bases from J; junction bases left unmatched: 8. This CDR3 is built from 14 residues. Germline loops: CDR1 DFQATT, CDR2 SNEGSKA (reference sequence). Ahead of thyroid surgery, no patient had received treatment of any kind.

The source of this sequence is a female donor with papillary thyroid cancer or a benign thyroid nodule (not recorded which). Some clones in this sample may be carry-over from other donors' samples. J is TRBJ2-3 and V is TRBV20-1; the match to TRBD2 covers 12 bases. The specimen sequenced was blood. DNA of the CDR3: TGCAGTGCGATTCTAGCGGGGGGGCCTTATACGCAGTATTTT. Encoded protein: CSAILAGGPYTQYF.